This TCR beta chain emerged from a study of blood T cell repertoires in COVID-19. Authors' data handling: Amplification with reference gene primers provided the estimates of nucleated cell counts. The method was immunoSEQ multiplex PCR; TCRdb's version includes in-frame clones alone and lacks a portion of them. V, J and clone size are those of that table, while D and trimming were read from the DNA. The table records 150,000 to 200,000 clones, approximately 83% of them present only once. This CDR3 has 16 amino acids. The V gene end was trimmed by 0 bases and the J gene end by 3 bases; junction bases not matched to a gene: 7. The germline gives CDR1 LGHNT, CDR2 FRNRAP.

V usage is TRBV12-5 and J usage is TRBJ2-7, with TRBD1 matching over 8 bases. The material sequenced was peripheral blood. The source of this sequence is a human donor with active or convalescent COVID-19. The donor label of this sample is uncertain. The CDR3 loop reads CASGLVLGQGNYEQYF. In DNA, the CDR3 is TGTGCTAGTGGTTTGGTATTAGGACAGGGCAACTACGAGCAGTACTTC.